Detailed here is one T cell receptor (beta chain). The data were obtained in a study of blood T cell repertoires in COVID-19. Per the original methods: By means of reference gene primer amplification, nucleated cell counts were estimated. The repertoire was sequenced with immunoSEQ multiplex PCR; TCRdb's copy has only in-frame clones and lacks some. Clone size and the V and J calls come from that table; the DNA yielded D and trimming. The sample yields over 200,000 clones, approximately 88% seen once. This CDR3 is built from 16 residues. CDR1 is SGHRS and CDR2 is YFSETQ in the germline V gene. V shed 0 bases and J shed 2 bases, with 12 bases lying between them.

The sequencing sample was made of peripheral blood. The receptor was derived from a man aged 55 to 70 who had recovered from COVID-19. This rearrangement joins TRBV5-1 to TRBJ2-1, with unresolved D. Here the CDR3 reads CASSLESFNPYNEQFF. The CDR3 DNA reads as TGCGCCAGCAGCTTGGAGAGCTTTAACCCCTACAATGAGCAGTTCTTC. Complete variable domain (other parts from reference TRBV5-1 and TRBJ2-1): KAGVTQTPRYLIKTRGQQVTLSCSPISGHRSVSWYQQTPGQGLQFLFEYFSETQRNKGNFPGRFSGRQFSNSRSEMNVSTLELGDSALYLCASSLESFNPYNEQFFGPGTRLTVL.